One T cell receptor (beta chain) is described in this entry. Following a re-call of the 5' RACE reads, TCRdb has one entry per CDR3 protein and lacks DNA. The data show some 450,000 distinct CDR3 sequences, and the top ten clones hold under 7.5%. This record comes from a study of T cells expressing NK-cell markers. The CDR3 consists of 16 residues. Germline-derived CDR1 and CDR2 are SGHAT and FQNNGV. The clonotype originates from a woman aged 18 to 75 in good health. The chain is built from TRBV11-2 and TRBJ2-2; absent DNA, TCRdb's TRBD1 call cannot be checked. Sequencing was done on a sample of blood T cells: a sorted CD56 or NKG2C T cell subset, CD4+ or CD8+ T cells, or bulk PBMC T cells (not recorded which). CDR3 sequence: CASSYPTMGADGELFF.